Listed here is a single T cell receptor (beta chain). As yet, its antigen is unknown. This specimen comes from a study of OX40 agonist ivuxolimab in advanced cancers. The overall study: Previous treatment with anti-PD-1, anti-PD-L1 or anti-CTLA-4 therapy was allowed; under 50% had received some. Three patients, one with hepatocellular carcinoma and two with cutaneous melanoma, achieved partial responses.

From germline, CDR1 is MDHEN and CDR2 SYDVKM. V was cut by 6 bases and J by 4 bases, with 7 bases left in between. This CDR3 spans 13 amino acids. The study, taken as a whole, reports: CD8+ T cells (on average) carried more expanded clones than CD4+ T cells.

Produced via immunoSEQ multiplex PCR; TCRdb's table is partial and in-frame only. Among some 57,000 clones, almost 90% were seen once, and the ten largest hold 4.5% to 6%. Sampled blood was obtained at baseline, cycle 4 day 1, and cycle 7 day 1. The origin of this receptor is an adult with an advanced solid tumor such as melanoma, head and neck, liver or kidney cancer. The V call is TRBV28, the J call TRBJ2-6, with no clear D. Sequenced material: CD4+ or CD8+ T cells sorted from blood, taken in a trial of the OX40 agonist ivuxolimab. The CDR3 loop is CASRLSGANVLTF. CDR3 in DNA: TGTGCCAGCAGACTATCAGGGGCCAACGTCCTGACTTTC.